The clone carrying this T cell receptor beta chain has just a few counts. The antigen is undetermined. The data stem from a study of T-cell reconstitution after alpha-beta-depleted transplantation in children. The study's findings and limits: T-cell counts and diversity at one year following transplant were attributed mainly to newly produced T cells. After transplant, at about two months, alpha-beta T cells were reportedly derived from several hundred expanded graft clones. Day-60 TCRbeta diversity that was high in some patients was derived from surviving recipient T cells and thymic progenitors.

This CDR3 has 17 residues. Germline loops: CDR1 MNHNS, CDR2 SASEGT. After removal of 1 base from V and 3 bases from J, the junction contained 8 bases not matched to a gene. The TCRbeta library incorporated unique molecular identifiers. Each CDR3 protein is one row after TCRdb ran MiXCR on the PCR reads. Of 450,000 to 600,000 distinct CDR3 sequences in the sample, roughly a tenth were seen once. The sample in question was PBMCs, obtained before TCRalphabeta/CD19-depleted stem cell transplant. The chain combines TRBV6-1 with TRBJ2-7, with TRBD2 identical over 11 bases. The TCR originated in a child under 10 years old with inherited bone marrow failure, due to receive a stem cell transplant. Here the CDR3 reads CASSEGLAGNPLYEQYF. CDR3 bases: TGTGCCAGCAGTGAAGGACTAGCGGGAAATCCTCTCTACGAGCAGTACTTC.